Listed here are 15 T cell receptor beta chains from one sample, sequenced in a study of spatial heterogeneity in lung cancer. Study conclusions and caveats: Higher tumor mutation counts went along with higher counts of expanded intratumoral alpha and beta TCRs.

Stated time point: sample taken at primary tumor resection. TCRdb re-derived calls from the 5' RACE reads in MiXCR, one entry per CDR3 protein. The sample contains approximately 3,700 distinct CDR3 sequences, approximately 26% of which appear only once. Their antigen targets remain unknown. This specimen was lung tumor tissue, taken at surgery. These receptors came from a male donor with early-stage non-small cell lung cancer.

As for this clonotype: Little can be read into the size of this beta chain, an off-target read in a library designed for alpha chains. CDR3 in DNA: TGTGCCAGCCAAGAGGGGGGATTCTTTTCCCCCCTCCACTTT. Its protein is CASQEGGFFSPLHF. The chain links TRBV12-3 or TRBV12-4 to TRBJ1-6, with D possibly being TRBD1 (6 bases). With 8 bases removed from V and 13 bases from J, the gap between germline ends came to 21 bases. The CDR3 has 14 amino acids.

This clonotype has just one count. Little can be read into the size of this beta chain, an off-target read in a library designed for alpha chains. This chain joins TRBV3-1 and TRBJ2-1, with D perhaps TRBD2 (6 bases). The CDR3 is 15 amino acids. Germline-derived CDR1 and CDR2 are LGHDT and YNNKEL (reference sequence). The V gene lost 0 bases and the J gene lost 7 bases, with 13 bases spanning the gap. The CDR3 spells CASSQDLRAGNEQFF. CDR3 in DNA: TGTGCCAGCAGCCAAGATCTCAGGGCGGGGAATGAGCAGTTCTTC.

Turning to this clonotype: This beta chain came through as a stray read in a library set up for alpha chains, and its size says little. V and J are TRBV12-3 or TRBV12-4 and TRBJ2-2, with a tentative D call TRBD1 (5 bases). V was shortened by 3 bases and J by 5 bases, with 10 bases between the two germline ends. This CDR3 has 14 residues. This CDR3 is CASSFWAGTGELFF. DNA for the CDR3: TGTGCCAGCAGTTTTTGGGCAGGGACCGGGGAGCTGTTTTTT.

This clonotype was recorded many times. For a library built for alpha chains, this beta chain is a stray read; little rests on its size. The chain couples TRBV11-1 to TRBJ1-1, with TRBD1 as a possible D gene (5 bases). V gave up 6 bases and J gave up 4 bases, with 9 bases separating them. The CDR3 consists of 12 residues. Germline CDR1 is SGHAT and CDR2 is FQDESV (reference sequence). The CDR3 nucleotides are TGTGCCAGCAGTCGGGACCGCACTGAAGCTTTCTTT. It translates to CASSRDRTEAFF. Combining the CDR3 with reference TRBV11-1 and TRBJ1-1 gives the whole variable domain EAEVAQSPRYKITEKSQAVAFWCDPISGHATLYWYRQILGQGPELLVQFQDESVVDDSQLPKDRFSAERLKGVDSTLKIQPAELGDSAMYLCASSRDRTEAFFGQGTRLTVV.

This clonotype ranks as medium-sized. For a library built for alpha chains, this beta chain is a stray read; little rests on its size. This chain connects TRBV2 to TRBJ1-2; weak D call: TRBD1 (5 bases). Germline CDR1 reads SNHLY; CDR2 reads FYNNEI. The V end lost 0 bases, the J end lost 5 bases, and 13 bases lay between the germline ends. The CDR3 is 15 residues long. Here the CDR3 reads CASSEAGQGPYGYTF. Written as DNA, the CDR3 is TGTGCCAGCAGTGAAGCGGGGCAGGGACCTTATGGCTACACCTTC. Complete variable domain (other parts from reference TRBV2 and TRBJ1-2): EPEVTQTPSHQVTQMGQEVILRCVPISNHLYFYWYRQILGQKVEFLVSFYNNEISEKSEIFDDQFSVERPDGSNFTLKIRSTKLEDSAMYFCASSEAGQGPYGYTFGSGTRLTVV.

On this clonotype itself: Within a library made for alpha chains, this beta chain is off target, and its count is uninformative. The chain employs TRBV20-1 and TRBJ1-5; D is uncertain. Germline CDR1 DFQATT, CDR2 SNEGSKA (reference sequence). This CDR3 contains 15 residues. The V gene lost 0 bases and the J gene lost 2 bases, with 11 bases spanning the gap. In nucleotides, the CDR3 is TGCAGTGCTAGAGATCCGAGGGCTGGCAATCAGCCCCAGCATTTT. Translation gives CSARDPRAGNQPQHF.

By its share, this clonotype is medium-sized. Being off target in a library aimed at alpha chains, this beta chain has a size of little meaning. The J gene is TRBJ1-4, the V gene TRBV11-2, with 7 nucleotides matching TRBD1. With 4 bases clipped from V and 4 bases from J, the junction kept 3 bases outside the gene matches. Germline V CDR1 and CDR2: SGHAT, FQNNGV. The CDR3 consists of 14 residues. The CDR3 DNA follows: TGTGCCAGCAGCTCGGGACAGATTAATGAAAAACTGTTTTTT. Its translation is CASSSGQINEKLFF.

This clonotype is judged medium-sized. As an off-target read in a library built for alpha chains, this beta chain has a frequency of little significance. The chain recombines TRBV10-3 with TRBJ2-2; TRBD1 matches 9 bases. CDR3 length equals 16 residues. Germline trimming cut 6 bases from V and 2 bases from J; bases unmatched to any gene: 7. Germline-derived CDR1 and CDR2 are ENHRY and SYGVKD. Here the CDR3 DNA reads TGTGCCATCAGCACAACAGGGGGCACAAACACCGGGGAGCTGTTTTTT. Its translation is CAISTTGGTNTGELFF.

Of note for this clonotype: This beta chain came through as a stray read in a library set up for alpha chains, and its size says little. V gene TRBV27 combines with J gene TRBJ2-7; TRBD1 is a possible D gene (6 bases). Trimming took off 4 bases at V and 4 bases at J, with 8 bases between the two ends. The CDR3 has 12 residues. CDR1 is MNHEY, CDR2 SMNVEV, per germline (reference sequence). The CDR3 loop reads CASSSRGYEQYF. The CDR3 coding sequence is TGTGCCAGCAGTTCTAGGGGGTACGAGCAGTACTTC.

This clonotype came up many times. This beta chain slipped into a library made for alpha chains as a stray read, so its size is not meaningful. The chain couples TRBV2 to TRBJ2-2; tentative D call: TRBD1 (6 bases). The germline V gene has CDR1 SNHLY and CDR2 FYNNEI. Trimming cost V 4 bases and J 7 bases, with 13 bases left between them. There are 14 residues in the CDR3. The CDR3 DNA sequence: TGTGCCAGCAGTGCCGGACAGCTCCGCGGGGAGCTGTTTTTT. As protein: CASSAGQLRGELFF.

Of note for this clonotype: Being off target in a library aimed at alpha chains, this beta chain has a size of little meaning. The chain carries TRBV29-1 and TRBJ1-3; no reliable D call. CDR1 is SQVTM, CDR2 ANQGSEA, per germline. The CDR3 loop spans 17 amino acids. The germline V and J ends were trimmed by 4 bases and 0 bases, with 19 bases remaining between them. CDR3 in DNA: TGCAGCGTTGCCACGACACGGGGTCATAGCTCTGGAAACACCATATATTTT. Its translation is CSVATTRGHSSGNTIYF.

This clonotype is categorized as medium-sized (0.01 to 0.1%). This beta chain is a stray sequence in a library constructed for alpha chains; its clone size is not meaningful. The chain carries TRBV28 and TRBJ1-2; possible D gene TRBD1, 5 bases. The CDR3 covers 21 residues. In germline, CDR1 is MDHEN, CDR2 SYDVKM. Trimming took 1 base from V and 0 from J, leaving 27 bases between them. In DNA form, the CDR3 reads TGTGCCAGCAGTTTATTTGGGGGTTACTTTTCCCCTTCGTCAGCTAACTATGGCTACACCTTC. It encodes CASSLFGGYFSPSSANYGYTF.

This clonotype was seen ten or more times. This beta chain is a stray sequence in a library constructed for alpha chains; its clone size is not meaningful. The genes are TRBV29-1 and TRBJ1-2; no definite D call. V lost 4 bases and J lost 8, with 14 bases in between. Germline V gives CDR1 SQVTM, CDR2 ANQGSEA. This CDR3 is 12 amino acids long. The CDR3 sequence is CSVVGPNEGYTF. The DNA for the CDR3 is TGCAGCGTTGTCGGGCCGAACGAGGGCTACACCTTC. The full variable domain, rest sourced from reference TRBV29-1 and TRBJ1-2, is SAVISQKPSRDICQRGTSLTIQCQVDSQVTMMFWYRQQPGQSLTLIATANQGSEATYESGFVIDKFPISRPNLTFSTLTVSNMSPEDSSIYLCSVVGPNEGYTFGSGTRLTVV.

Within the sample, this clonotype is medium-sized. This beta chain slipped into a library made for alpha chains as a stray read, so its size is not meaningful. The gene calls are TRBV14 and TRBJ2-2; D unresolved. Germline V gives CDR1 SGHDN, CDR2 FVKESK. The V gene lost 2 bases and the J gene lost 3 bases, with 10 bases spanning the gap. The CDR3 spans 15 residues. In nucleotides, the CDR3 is TGTGCCAGCAGCCAATCTAGATTTTACACCGGGGAGCTGTTTTTT. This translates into CASSQSRFYTGELFF.

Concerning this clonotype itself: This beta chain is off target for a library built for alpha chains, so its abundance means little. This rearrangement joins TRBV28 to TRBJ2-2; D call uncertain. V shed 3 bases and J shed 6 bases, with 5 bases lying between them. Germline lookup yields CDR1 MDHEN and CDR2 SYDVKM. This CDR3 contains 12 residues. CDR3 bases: TGTGCCAGCAGTTTTAGTTCCGGGGAGCTGTTTTTT. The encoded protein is CASSFSSGELFF.